These 20 T cell receptor beta chains originate from one sample sequenced in a study of cytomegalovirus exposure and HLA in healthy donors. The PCR ran on 60 Vbeta and 13 Jbeta primers. Clones were sequenced by immunoSEQ multiplex PCR, and TCRdb holds only the in-frame ones, with some missing. This table has around 150,000 clones, around 63% appearing once. The sample taken for sequencing was PBMCs. These TCRs come from a human donor in good health.

The chain couples TRBV7-2 to TRBJ2-7; TRBD2 is a possible D gene (6 bases). Germline CDR1 is SGHTA and CDR2 is FQGNSA. Trimming removed 1 base from V and 6 bases from J, with 19 bases in between. The CDR3 contains 16 residues. CDR3: CASSLGPREPFSEQYF. Here the CDR3 DNA reads TGTGCCAGCAGCTTAGGTCCCCGGGAGCCCTTTAGCGAGCAGTACTTC.

The table lists this clone with a count of one. This chain joins TRBV7-2 and TRBJ2-3; 11 nucleotides align to TRBD2. Germline CDR1 reads SGHTA; CDR2 reads FQGNSA. There are 17 residues in the CDR3. After removal of 5 bases from V and 0 bases from J, the junction contained 7 bases not matched to a gene. CDR3 protein: CASSDGLAGLSTDTQYF. The CDR3 DNA reads TGTGCCAGCAGCGACGGACTAGCGGGCCTTAGCACAGATACGCAGTATTTT.

The CDR3 nucleotides are TGTGCCATCAGCACGGGACAGGGAAGCTCAGATACGCAGTATTTT. Translated, it gives CAISTGQGSSDTQYF. The genes are TRBV10-3 and TRBJ2-3; 9 bases fit TRBD1. The CDR3 totals 15 residues. J was trimmed by 4 bases and V by 6 bases; bases with no gene match: 8. The germline V gene has CDR1 ENHRY and CDR2 SYGVKD.

This rearrangement joins TRBV16 to TRBJ2-7, with TRBD2 matching 9 bases. The germline CDR1 and CDR2 sequences are KGHSY and FQNENV. The CDR3 runs to 17 residues. Trimming took 1 base from V and 4 from J; bases not matched to a gene: 11. CDR3 region: CASSQLSQTSGRYEQYF. CDR3 nucleotides: TGTGCCAGCAGCCAATTATCCCAGACTAGCGGACGATACGAGCAGTACTTC. The full variable domain, rest sourced from reference TRBV16 and TRBJ2-7, is GEEVAQTPKHLVRGEGQKAKLYCAPIKGHSYVFWYQQVLKNEFKFLISFQNENVFDETGMPKERFSAKCLPNSPCSLEIQATKLEDSAVYFCASSQLSQTSGRYEQYFGPGTRLTVT.

In nucleotides, the CDR3 is TGTGCCAGCAGCTTGAAAACTAGCGGGAGCACAGATACGCAGTATTTT. It specifies CASSLKTSGSTDTQYF. The chain uses TRBV5-4 and TRBJ2-3; 9 nucleotides line up with TRBD2. V gave up 1 base and J gave up 0 bases; unmatched junction bases: 3. The germline CDR1 and CDR2 sequences are SGHNT and YYREEE (reference sequence). The CDR3 totals 16 residues.

The rearrangement links TRBV9 to TRBJ2-7, with TRBD2 identical over 7 bases. V lost 1 base to trimming and J lost 1 base; unmatched junction nucleotides: 5. Per the germline V gene, CDR1 is SGDLS and CDR2 is YYNGEE. This CDR3 contains 15 residues. CDR3 nucleotides: TGTGCCAGCAGCGTAACGGCTAGCGGATCCTACGAGCAGTACTTC. This translates into CASSVTASGSYEQYF.

V usage is TRBV6-6 and J usage is TRBJ1-2; D gene uncertain. Between the trimmed V and J ends, which lost 7 bases and 4 bases, there was a span of 16 bases. Germline V gene lookup returns CDR1 MNHNY and CDR2 SVGAGI (reference sequence). This CDR3 has 14 residues. CDR3 in DNA: TGTGCCAGCACCTTCGATCCGGGTAGCTATGGCTACACCTTC. Protein product: CASTFDPGSYGYTF.

The V call is TRBV19, the J call TRBJ1-3; D perhaps matches TRBD1 (5 bases). CDR3 length equals 15 residues. V lost 3 bases and J 2 bases, leaving 11 bases between the germline ends. Germline lookup yields CDR1 LNHDA and CDR2 SQIVND (reference sequence). CDR3 coding DNA: TGTGCCAGTAGTATCCAGGGTGCGCCTGGAAACACCATATATTTT. This sequence encodes CASSIQGAPGNTIYF.

The rearrangement links TRBV11-3 to TRBJ1-1; 8 bases agree with TRBD1. V was pared by 3 bases and J by 0 bases, with 3 bases of the junction left unmatched. This CDR3 is 15 amino acids long. Per germline, CDR1 SGHNT and CDR2 YENEEA. The DNA of the CDR3 is TGTGCCAGCAGCTTTAGACAGGGGTTGAACACTGAAGCTTTCTTT. This gives the protein CASSFRQGLNTEAFF.

The V call is TRBV11-3, the J call TRBJ2-1, with D possibly TRBD2 on 6 matching bases. Germline V lookup: CDR1 SGHNT, CDR2 YENEEA. The CDR3 is made up of 15 amino acids. Trimming pared 1 base from V and 0 bases from J, leaving 7 bases between. CDR3 bases: TGTGCCAGCAGCTTAGCCGGGAGCTCCTACAATGAGCAGTTCTTC. Protein: CASSLAGSSYNEQFF.

In DNA form, the CDR3 reads TGTGCCAGAAGCTTGGGGGGCAGGGAGGCGGATCAGCCCCAGCATTTT. As protein: CARSLGGREADQPQHF. This chain connects TRBV5-3 to TRBJ1-5, with D maybe TRBD1 (5 bases). TRBV5-3 is flagged as an ORF with uncertain function. Trimming took 0 bases from V and 5 from J, leaving 15 bases between them. The CDR3 is 16 residues long.

The rearrangement joins TRBV27 to TRBJ2-3; perhaps TRBD2 as D (5 bases). Germline CDR1 and CDR2: MNHEY and SMNVEV (reference sequence). The CDR3 totals 16 residues. V was shortened by 5 bases and J by 1 base, with 16 bases between the two germline ends. CDR3 protein: CASSHRVAQGTDTQYF. The CDR3 DNA reads as TGTGCCAGCAGTCACCGGGTAGCGCAGGGCACAGATACGCAGTATTTT.

This clone was seen only once. This sequence joins TRBV11-1 and TRBJ2-7; the match to TRBD2 covers 8 bases. Per the germline V gene, CDR1 is SGHAT and CDR2 is FQDESV (reference sequence). The CDR3 spans 16 residues. Trimming cost V 4 bases and J 2 bases; bases outside gene matches: 10. The DNA for the CDR3 is TGTGCCAGCAGCTCGCGATGGGGTAGCGGGACCTACGAGCAGTACTTC. Amino acids: CASSSRWGSGTYEQYF. The entire variable domain, with the rest obtained from reference TRBV11-1 and TRBJ2-7, is as follows: EAEVAQSPRYKITEKSQAVAFWCDPISGHATLYWYRQILGQGPELLVQFQDESVVDDSQLPKDRFSAERLKGVDSTLKIQPAELGDSAMYLCASSSRWGSGTYEQYFGPGTRLTVT.

The V call is TRBV18, the J call TRBJ2-1, with D possibly being TRBD1 (6 bases). Germline V gene sequence: CDR1 KGHSH, CDR2 LQKENI. The CDR3 length is 15 residues. V was cut by 2 bases and J by 3 bases, with 11 bases left in between. The CDR3 sequence: CASSPGGTRYNEQFF. CDR3 nucleotides: TGTGCCAGCTCACCAGGGGGCACCCGCTACAATGAGCAGTTCTTC.

The CDR3 is CASSSPRGPEKLFF. The DNA of the CDR3 is TGTGCCAGCAGCTCCCCGCGGGGTCCCGAAAAACTGTTTTTT. The chain employs TRBV11-3 and TRBJ1-4; D is unclear. The CDR3 has 14 amino acids. V was trimmed by 4 bases and J by 8 bases, leaving 14 bases between them. CDR1 and CDR2 from the germline V gene are SGHNT and YENEEA.

This sequence joins TRBV27 and TRBJ2-7, with a possible D match to TRBD1 (6 bases). This CDR3 comprises 14 residues. Germline CDR1 reads MNHEY; CDR2 reads SMNVEV (reference sequence). V lost 6 bases and J lost 3, with 15 bases in between. CDR3 residues: CASSKPGTNYEQYF. For the CDR3, the DNA is TGTGCCAGCAGCAAACCCGGGACAAACTACGAGCAGTACTTC.

This clone showed up just once. This chain joins TRBV29-1 and TRBJ2-4, with D possibly matching TRBD2 (6 bases). Trimming took 6 bases from V and 3 from J, leaving 15 bases between them. This CDR3 spans 14 amino acids. The germline CDR1 and CDR2 sequences are SQVTM and ANQGSEA. This chain's CDR3 is CSVPGREDKNIQYF. The CDR3 region has the DNA TGCAGCGTGCCGGGCAGGGAGGACAAAAACATTCAGTACTTC. Together with reference TRBV29-1 and TRBJ2-4, the CDR3 gives the full variable domain: SAVISQKPSRDICQRGTSLTIQCQVDSQVTMMFWYRQQPGQSLTLIATANQGSEATYESGFVIDKFPISRPNLTFSTLTVSNMSPEDSSIYLCSVPGREDKNIQYFGAGTRLSVL.

This clone was seen only once. The chain recombines TRBV5-1 with TRBJ2-1, with 9 bases identical to TRBD1. Germline V gene sequence: CDR1 SGHRS, CDR2 YFSETQ. V was clipped by 2 bases and J by 3 bases; unmatched bases: 3. This CDR3 has 15 residues. The CDR3 spells CASSFTGGVYNEQFF. CDR3 DNA: TGCGCCAGCAGCTTCACAGGGGGCGTCTACAATGAGCAGTTCTTC.

This clone was counted once. V is TRBV5-6 and J is TRBJ2-2; 10 nucleotides align to TRBD2. Looked up from germline, CDR1 is SGHDT and CDR2 is YYEEEE. This CDR3 has 16 residues. V lost 1 base to trimming and J lost 4 bases; unmatched junction nucleotides: 4. CDR3 residues: CASSLLSGRFTGELFF. The DNA of the CDR3 is TGTGCCAGCAGCTTGCTTAGCGGGAGGTTCACCGGGGAGCTGTTTTTT.

As for this clone: This same CDR3 is encoded by further DNA sequences in the sample. The V call is TRBV7-2, the J call TRBJ1-5; 8 nucleotides match TRBD1. CDR1 is SGHTA, CDR2 FQGNSA, per germline. The CDR3 contains 16 residues. V dropped 1 base and J dropped 1; count of bases not matched to a gene: 3. CDR3 coding DNA: TGTGCCAGCAGCTTAGGGACAGGGCGGAGCAATCAGCCCCAGCATTTT. Residues: CASSLGTGRSNQPQHF.